One and the same sample provided the 27 T cell receptor beta chains below, sequenced in a study of identical twins. TCRdb called the 5' RACE reads again in MiXCR, with one record for every CDR3 protein. The table shows over 200,000 distinct CDR3 sequences, with over 5.5% occurring only once. This same sample was also taken into another study, of T cells expressing NK-cell markers.

The sample comprised CD8+ T cells sorted from blood. The receptors shown here come from a woman aged 18-29 years in good health.

This clonotype was counted between two and nine times. The chain couples TRBV5-1 to TRBJ1-1; the D is unclear. Germline V gives CDR1 SGHRS, CDR2 YFSETQ. CDR3 length equals 14 residues. Trimming removed 3 bases from V and 5 bases from J, with 14 bases in between. As DNA, the CDR3 is TGCGCCAGCAGCTCGACAAACCGAGGGACTGAAGCTTTCTTT. Amino acid sequence: CASSSTNRGTEAFF.

This clonotype has more than one count but fewer than ten. The chain combines TRBV12-5 with TRBJ2-5; 9 positions agree with TRBD1. The CDR3 covers 15 residues. V was pared by 1 base and J by 4 bases, with 4 bases of the junction left unmatched. CDR1 is LGHNT and CDR2 is FRNRAP in the germline V gene. CDR3 coding DNA: TGTGCTAGTGGTTTGGCCACAGGGGGCAGAGAGACCCAGTACTTC. Amino acids: CASGLATGGRETQYF.

This clonotype was seen more than once but under ten times. This rearrangement joins TRBV2 to TRBJ2-4; 8 nucleotides agree with TRBD1. This CDR3 spans 14 amino acids. The trim removed 2 bases at V and 8 bases at J, leaving 5 bases unmatched. Germline V gene data show CDR1 as SNHLY and CDR2 as FYNNEI. This CDR3 reads CASSERQGRDIQYF. In DNA, the CDR3 is TGTGCCAGCAGTGAACGACAGGGGAGAGACATTCAGTACTTC.

This clonotype was detected only a few times. The chain couples TRBV29-1 to TRBJ2-5; 10 bases agree with TRBD2. There are 15 residues in the CDR3. V shed 7 bases and J 0 bases; nucleotides not matched to a gene: 8. The germline gives CDR1 SQVTM, CDR2 ANQGSEA. This chain's CDR3 is CSATSGVSYQETQYF. CDR3 nucleotide sequence: TGCAGCGCCACTAGCGGGGTATCCTACCAAGAGACCCAGTACTTC.

The rearrangement uses TRBV4-3 and TRBJ1-6; D unresolved. Per germline, CDR1 LGHNA and CDR2 YSLEER. V was pared by 1 base and J by 6 bases, with 16 bases between. The CDR3 consists of 17 residues. The CDR3 reads CASSQADGTSANSPLHF. CDR3 DNA: TGCGCCAGCAGCCAAGCGGATGGAACTAGTGCTAATTCACCCCTCCACTTT.

The sample holds a few counts of this clonotype. The genes are TRBV10-3 and TRBJ2-7; D possibly corresponds to TRBD2 (6 bases). V lost 2 bases to trimming and J lost 2 bases, with 16 bases between them. This CDR3 is 16 amino acids long. Germline V gene lookup returns CDR1 ENHRY and CDR2 SYGVKD. CDR3 DNA: TGTGCCATCAGTGAGCGGGAGTTAGGTACCCCCTACGAGCAGTACTTC. Protein product: CAISERELGTPYEQYF.

A few counts support this clonotype. The chain combines TRBV13 with TRBJ2-7, with a possible D match to TRBD1 (5 bases). CDR3 size: 14 residues. CDR1 and CDR2 from the germline V gene are PRHDT and FYEKMQ (reference sequence). Deletions cut 4 bases from V and 5 bases from J, with 15 bases between. CDR3 sequence: CASSSTGLRNEQYF. The CDR3 nucleotides are TGTGCCAGCAGCTCCACAGGTCTGAGAAACGAGCAGTACTTC.

In this sample, this clonotype turned up a few times. This chain uses TRBV27 with TRBJ2-1; 7 positions match TRBD1. V was pared by 7 bases and J by 7 bases, with 4 bases of the junction left unmatched. The germline gives CDR1 MNHEY, CDR2 SMNVEV (reference sequence). The CDR3 is 12 residues long. CDR3 coding DNA: TGTGCCAGCACGACAGGGACGAATGAGCAGTTCTTC. It translates to CASTTGTNEQFF.

This clonotype was counted many times. The genes are TRBV12-3 or TRBV12-4 and TRBJ2-3, with 12 bases aligning to TRBD2. This CDR3 spans 16 amino acids. V lost 6 bases, J lost 5 bases, and 9 bases stayed unmatched. CDR3 in DNA: TGTGCCAGCAGGCCTGGGACTAGCGGGTATATAGATACGCAGTATTTT. Encoded protein: CASRPGTSGYIDTQYF.

The gene calls are TRBV5-6 and TRBJ2-1; TRBD2 might be the D (5 bases). This CDR3 region has 16 residues. Germline CDR1 is SGHDT and CDR2 is YYEEEE. Trimming stripped 3 bases from V and 5 bases from J, with 18 bases between. CDR3 residues: CASSSIMDGVHNEQFF. CDR3 in DNA: TGTGCCAGCAGCTCCATAATGGACGGGGTTCACAATGAGCAGTTCTTC.

The chain is built from TRBV9 and TRBJ2-7; no firm D call. CDR1 and CDR2 (germline): SGDLS, YYNGEE. The CDR3 contains 17 residues. V was cut by 0 bases and J by 2 bases, with 18 bases left in between. CDR3 amino acids: CASSVGATADPTYEQYF. The DNA for the CDR3 is TGTGCCAGCAGCGTAGGGGCGACGGCTGACCCTACCTACGAGCAGTACTTC.

This clonotype was detected only a few times. The J gene is TRBJ2-5, the V gene TRBV20-1, with a tentative D call TRBD2 (6 bases). The CDR3 spans 14 residues. Germline lookup yields CDR1 DFQATT and CDR2 SNEGSKA (reference sequence). V was pared by 1 base and J by 2 bases, with 11 bases between. In DNA, the CDR3 is TGCAGTGCTAGAGCTCGGACTAAACAAGAGACCCAGTACTTC. This gives the protein CSARARTKQETQYF.

This clonotype was found a few times. CDR3 bases: TGTGCCAGCAGACTTTCGTCCTTCTCTGGAAACACCATATATTTT. This sequence encodes CASRLSSFSGNTIYF. The rearrangement links TRBV12-3 or TRBV12-4 to TRBJ1-3, with no clear D. This CDR3 spans 15 amino acids. V dropped 6 bases and J dropped 0 bases, with 12 bases sitting between them.

This clonotype was seen a handful of times. The chain recombines TRBV7-9 with TRBJ2-7; D gene uncertain. This CDR3 spans 14 amino acids. Germline lookup yields CDR1 SEHNR and CDR2 FQNEAQ (reference sequence). With 5 bases removed from V and 2 bases from J, the gap between germline ends came to 13 bases. The CDR3 DNA sequence: TGTGCCAGCAGCCCCGCCGACGGCACCTACGAGCAGTACTTC. This sequence encodes CASSPADGTYEQYF. The variable domain in full, completed from reference TRBV7-9 and TRBJ2-7, reads DTGVSQNPRHKITKRGQNVTFRCDPISEHNRLYWYRQTLGQGPEFLTYFQNEAQLEKSRLLSDRFSAERPKGSFSTLEIQRTEQGDSAMYLCASSPADGTYEQYFGPGTRLTVT.

This clonotype came up a few times. The gene calls are TRBV7-9 and TRBJ2-3, with 11 bases fitting TRBD2. Per germline, CDR1 SEHNR and CDR2 FQNEAQ (reference sequence). This CDR3 contains 17 residues. Losses at the gene ends were 5 bases for V and 6 bases for J; bases not matched to a gene: 13. The CDR3 loop is CASSPSPSGTSGDTQYF. The DNA of the CDR3 is TGTGCCAGCAGCCCTTCCCCGTCCGGGACTAGCGGCGATACGCAGTATTTT.

This clonotype was observed a few times. This sequence joins TRBV7-2 and TRBJ1-5, with a possible D match to TRBD1 (5 bases). Germline V gene lookup returns CDR1 SGHTA and CDR2 FQGNSA. V was cut by 5 bases and J by 1 base, with 15 bases left in between. The CDR3 is made up of 16 amino acids. CDR3 sequence: CASSLDPRDSNQPQHF. The CDR3 DNA sequence: TGTGCCAGCAGCCTAGACCCCCGGGACAGCAATCAGCCCCAGCATTTT.

This clonotype occurred a few times. V usage is TRBV12-3 or TRBV12-4 and J usage is TRBJ2-2; D not certain. This CDR3 comprises 13 residues. V lost 4 bases, J lost 8 bases, and 11 bases lay in between. The CDR3 region is CASSYSVRGELFF. CDR3 DNA: TGTGCCAGCAGTTACAGTGTGAGGGGGGAGCTGTTTTTT.

The CDR3 here is CAWNPGGPDTQYF. The CDR3, as DNA: TGTGCCTGGAACCCGGGAGGCCCAGATACGCAGTATTTT. The chain uses TRBV30 and TRBJ2-3; 7 positions match TRBD2. Germline-derived CDR1 and CDR2 are GTSNPN and SVGIG (reference sequence). CDR3 length: 13 residues. The V segment lost 4 bases and the J segment 4 bases; nucleotides outside the gene matches: 5.

This clonotype was seen a few times. The chain is built from TRBV11-2 and TRBJ2-3, with D possibly TRBD2 on 6 matching bases. There are 15 residues in the CDR3. V lost 3 bases to trimming and J lost 2 bases, with 12 bases between them. The germline V gene has CDR1 SGHAT and CDR2 FQNNGV. CDR3: CASSLAGRPTDTQYF. The CDR3 DNA reads TGTGCCAGCAGCTTGGCGGGGCGACCCACAGATACGCAGTATTTT.

This clonotype was observed a handful of times. This chain links TRBV20-1 with TRBJ2-1; unclear D gene. Germline CDR1 is DFQATT and CDR2 is SNEGSKA (reference sequence). V dropped 4 bases and J dropped 0 bases, with 13 bases sitting between them. This CDR3 has 15 residues. The CDR3 DNA sequence: TGCAGTGCTATTTCGCTCGTTAGCTCCTACAATGAGCAGTTCTTC. It translates to CSAISLVSSYNEQFF.

This clonotype was picked up many times. The rearrangement uses TRBV5-4 and TRBJ2-1, with 9 nucleotides matching TRBD2. The CDR3 covers 17 residues. V lost 1 base to trimming and J lost 2 bases; unmatched junction nucleotides: 7. Germline V CDR1 and CDR2: SGHNT, YYREEE (reference sequence). Here the CDR3 reads CASSLRVAGGPYNEQFF. The CDR3 DNA is TGTGCCAGCAGCTTGCGCGTGGCGGGAGGGCCCTACAATGAGCAGTTCTTC.

This chain connects TRBV20-1 to TRBJ2-1, with D possibly TRBD2 on 6 matching bases. CDR3 length equals 19 residues. Germline V gene sequence: CDR1 DFQATT, CDR2 SNEGSKA (reference sequence). V gave up 6 bases and J gave up 0 bases, with 27 bases separating them. The CDR3 spells CSAIGDFVAGMGSYNEQFF. CDR3 coding DNA: TGCAGTGCCATAGGGGACTTCGTTGCTGGAATGGGCTCCTACAATGAGCAGTTCTTC.

This clonotype was counted a few times. The chain has TRBV18 and TRBJ2-5; the D gene is possibly TRBD1 (6 bases). CDR3 length: 14 residues. From germline, CDR1 is KGHSH and CDR2 LQKENI. V was cut by 1 base and J by 2 bases, with 8 bases left in between. This CDR3 reads CASSPQGGQETQYF. The CDR3 DNA reads as TGTGCCAGCTCACCACAAGGGGGACAAGAGACCCAGTACTTC.

The count of this clonotype is one. This chain links TRBV5-1 with TRBJ2-1, with 8 bases fitting TRBD2. Unmatched junction bases numbered 7, after V lost 6 bases and J lost 8 bases. This CDR3 region has 13 residues. Germline V gene sequence: CDR1 SGHRS, CDR2 YFSETQ. The CDR3 nucleotides are TGCGCCAGCATCGGACTAGCCGGCCATGAGCAGTTCTTC. It yields the protein CASIGLAGHEQFF.

V and J are TRBV7-9 and TRBJ2-1; D unclear. V was trimmed by 5 bases and J by 9 bases, leaving 14 bases between them. Germline V gene lookup returns CDR1 SEHNR and CDR2 FQNEAQ (reference sequence). The CDR3 runs 13 residues. CDR3 DNA: TGTGCCAGCAGCCAGAGTGGGTCGGGTGAGCAGTTCTTC. Protein sequence: CASSQSGSGEQFF.

This clonotype was observed a few times. CDR3 nucleotides: TGCAGTGCTAGAGGCTCATTGGTTGCAGTCCTGAGAGAGACCCAGTACTTC. Protein: CSARGSLVAVLRETQYF. V gene TRBV20-1 combines with J gene TRBJ2-5; the D is unclear. The V and J ends lost 1 base and 4 bases respectively, with 22 bases between them. The CDR3 totals 17 residues. CDR1 DFQATT and CDR2 SNEGSKA come from the germline V gene (reference sequence).

The chain links TRBV19 to TRBJ1-5; 9 bases map to TRBD1. The CDR3 extends over 20 amino acids. Trimming at V came to 3 bases and at J to 6 bases, leaving 21 bases not matched to a gene. Germline CDR1 is LNHDA and CDR2 is SQIVND (reference sequence). Here the CDR3 reads CASSMRGVGTGTILGQPQHF. CDR3 DNA sequence: TGTGCCAGTAGTATGCGGGGGGTGGGGACAGGGACAATACTGGGTCAGCCCCAGCATTTT.